This is a list of T cell receptor beta chains from one sample in a study of beta chain features in type 1 diabetes. The assay was immunoSEQ multiplex PCR, and TCRdb's table has in-frame clones only and misses some. The sample carries roughly 240,000 clones, around an eighth recorded once. The sample was naive CD4+ T cells from blood. All receptors come from a woman aged 40 to 50 in good health. CDR3s include the opening cysteine and the closing phenylalanine or tryptophan. The D gene is left open where the match is weak. Size tells how often a clone was seen (once, few, many) or the class of an expanded clone, and some rows leave it out.

clone size: -; D gene: TRBD1; V gene: TRBV7-6; CDR3 length: 12; J gene: TRBJ2-5; CDR3 DNA: TGTGCCAGCAGTGGACAGGCGTCGGCCCAGTACTTC; CDR3 protein: CASSGQASAQYF
clone size: -; D gene: -; V gene: TRBV11-2; CDR3 length: 14; J gene: TRBJ1-3; CDR3 DNA: TGTGCCAGCTCTAACAGGGCACCGGGAAACACCATATATTTT; CDR3 protein: CASSNRAPGNTIYF
clone size: few; D gene: -; V gene: TRBV11-2; CDR3 length: 14; J gene: TRBJ2-7; CDR3 DNA: TGTGCCAGCAGCTTAGGCCTAGCAGTCGACGAGCAGTACTTC; CDR3 protein: CASSLGLAVDEQYF
clone size: -; D gene: -; V gene: TRBV11-2; CDR3 length: 14; J gene: TRBJ2-7; CDR3 DNA: TGTGCCAGCCGGAGGGCTTTGAGCTCCTACGAGCAGTACTTC; CDR3 protein: CASRRALSSYEQYF
clone size: few; D gene: -; V gene: TRBV5-8; CDR3 length: 15; J gene: TRBJ2-4; CDR3 DNA: TGTGCCAGCAGCAAGACGGGCGCGACGCGGGACATTCAGTACTTC; CDR3 protein: CASSKTGATRDIQYF
clone size: few; D gene: TRBD1; V gene: TRBV7-2; CDR3 length: 16; J gene: TRBJ1-4; CDR3 DNA: TGTGCCAGCAGCACCGGGACAGGGGGCGAATTTGAAAAACTGTTTTTT; CDR3 protein: CASSTGTGGEFEKLFF
clone size: few; D gene: -; V gene: TRBV25-1; CDR3 length: 15; J gene: TRBJ1-3; CDR3 DNA: TGTGCCAGCACCACAACAGGCAGCGTTGGAAACACCATATATTTT; CDR3 protein: CASTTTGSVGNTIYF
clone size: few; D gene: -; V gene: TRBV4-1; CDR3 length: 14; J gene: TRBJ2-7; CDR3 DNA: TGCGCCAGCAGCCAAGGGGGGGTAACCTACGAGCAGTACTTC; CDR3 protein: CASSQGGVTYEQYF
clone size: few; D gene: TRBD1; V gene: TRBV19; CDR3 length: 14; J gene: TRBJ1-4; CDR3 DNA: TGTGCCAGTAGGCAGGGACAGGAGAATGAAAAACTGTTTTTT; CDR3 protein: CASRQGQENEKLFF
clone size: -; D gene: -; V gene: TRBV7-9; CDR3 length: 14; J gene: TRBJ1-1; CDR3 DNA: TGTGCCAGCAGCTTACCCACAGGGTATGGCGAAGCTTTCTTT; CDR3 protein: CASSLPTGYGEAFF
clone size: -; D gene: TRBD1; V gene: TRBV9; CDR3 length: 13; J gene: TRBJ1-1; CDR3 DNA: TGTGCCAGCAGCGTAGTGACAGGGACTGAAGCTTTCTTT; CDR3 protein: CASSVVTGTEAFF
clone size: -; D gene: -; V gene: TRBV5-4; CDR3 length: 14; J gene: TRBJ2-7; CDR3 DNA: TGTGCCAGCAGCCCTTGGGGCAGGGTGGGGGAGCAGTACTTC; CDR3 protein: CASSPWGRVGEQYF
clone size: -; D gene: -; V gene: TRBV2; CDR3 length: 14; J gene: TRBJ2-5; CDR3 DNA: TGTGCCAGCACAGTCCGGACAGTACAAGAGACCCAGTACTTC; CDR3 protein: CASTVRTVQETQYF
clone size: few; D gene: TRBD2; V gene: TRBV7-2; CDR3 length: 15; J gene: TRBJ2-2; CDR3 DNA: TGTGCCAGCAGAAGACCGGGACTAGCTCCCGGGGAGCTGTTTTTT; CDR3 protein: CASRRPGLAPGELFF
clone size: -; D gene: -; V gene: TRBV5-6; CDR3 length: 14; J gene: TRBJ2-2; CDR3 DNA: TGTGCCAGCAGCTTACTCGCTCCCACCGGGGAGCTGTTTTTT; CDR3 protein: CASSLLAPTGELFF
clone size: -; D gene: TRBD1; V gene: TRBV10-3; CDR3 length: 15; J gene: TRBJ1-6; CDR3 DNA: TGTGCCACACAGGGGGCGAATGAAGGAAATTCACCCCTCCACTTT; CDR3 protein: CATQGANEGNSPLHF
clone size: -; D gene: TRBD1; V gene: TRBV7-2; CDR3 length: 15; J gene: TRBJ1-5; CDR3 DNA: TGTGCCAGCAGCTTAGCTCAGGGGGCAGGTCAGCCCCAGCATTTT; CDR3 protein: CASSLAQGAGQPQHF
clone size: -; D gene: -; V gene: TRBV11-2; CDR3 length: 15; J gene: TRBJ1-6; CDR3 DNA: TGTGCCAGCAGCTTAGGAGGCAAGCATAATTCACCCCTCCACTTT; CDR3 protein: CASSLGGKHNSPLHF
clone size: many; D gene: TRBD1; V gene: TRBV4-3; CDR3 length: 16; J gene: TRBJ2-6; CDR3 DNA: TGCGCCAGCAGCTTGGGACAGGGGTCTGGGGCCAACGTCCTGACTTTC; CDR3 protein: CASSLGQGSGANVLTF